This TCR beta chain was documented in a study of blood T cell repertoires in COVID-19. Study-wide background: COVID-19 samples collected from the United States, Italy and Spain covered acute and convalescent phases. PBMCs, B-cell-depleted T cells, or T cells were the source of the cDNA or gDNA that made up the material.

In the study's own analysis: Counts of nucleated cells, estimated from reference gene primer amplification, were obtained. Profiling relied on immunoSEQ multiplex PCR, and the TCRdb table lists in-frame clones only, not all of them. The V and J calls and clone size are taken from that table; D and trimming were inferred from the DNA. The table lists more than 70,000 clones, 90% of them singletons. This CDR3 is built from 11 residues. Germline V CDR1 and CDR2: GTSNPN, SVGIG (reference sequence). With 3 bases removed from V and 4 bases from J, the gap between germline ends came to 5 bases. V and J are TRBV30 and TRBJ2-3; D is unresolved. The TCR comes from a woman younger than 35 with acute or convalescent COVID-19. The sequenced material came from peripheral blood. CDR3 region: CAWSSADTQYF. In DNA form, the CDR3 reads TGTGCCTGGAGCTCGGCAGATACGCAGTATTTT.